This TCR beta chain was captured by sequencing in a study of shared clonotypes between healthy human individuals. At the level of the study: CD4 naive and CD4 memory each took three plates per donor, while CD8 naive took two and CD8 memory one.

Naive CD8 cells, CD45RO-negative and positively selected for CCR7, excluded terminally differentiated effector memory CD45RA+ cells. Assay used: immunoSEQ multiplex PCR; TCRdb lists only in-frame clones, some missing. The repertoire has millions of clones, about 95% of them found once; the top ten carry about 1.1%. The CDR3 contains 19 residues. Germline CDR1 and CDR2: SEHNR and FQNEAQ (reference sequence). V was clipped by 0 bases and J by 3 bases; unmatched bases: 13. The V gene is TRBV7-9, the J gene TRBJ1-4, with 7 positions matching TRBD1. Sequencing input: naive CD8+ T cells sorted from blood. This clonotype was obtained from a young man in good health. The CDR3 DNA is TGTGCCAGCAGCTTAGCGGGACAGTGGGTCAGGATGTCTAATGAAAAACTGTTTTTT. Translated: CASSLAGQWVRMSNEKLFF.